These 32 T cell receptor beta chains originate from one sample sequenced in a study of cytomegalovirus exposure and HLA in healthy donors. This PCR relied on a set of 60 Vbeta primers and 13 Jbeta primers. Only in-frame clones appear in the TCRdb table, and some are missing; sequencing was by immunoSEQ multiplex PCR. The profile shows 150,000 to 200,000 clones, about 77% of them singletons. Sequenced sample: PBMCs. These receptors all stem from a woman aged 25-40 years in good health and CMV-seropositive.

This clone came up once. CDR3 nucleotide sequence: TGTGCCAGCAGCTTTGTCTTAGCTCACGGGGAGACCCAGTACTTC. Amino acids: CASSFVLAHGETQYF. The gene calls are TRBV7-2 and TRBJ2-5; D not resolved. The CDR3 runs 15 residues. The V and J ends lost 3 bases and 5 bases respectively, with 16 bases between them. Germline V gene data show CDR1 as SGHTA and CDR2 as FQGNSA.

This chain connects TRBV7-2 to TRBJ1-5, with D maybe TRBD1 (6 bases). The V end was cut by 5 bases, the J end by 4 bases, with 15 bases between. CDR1 and CDR2 from the germline V gene are SGHTA and FQGNSA. The CDR3 extends over 15 amino acids. CDR3 sequence: CASSLQGSGNQPQHF. The DNA for the CDR3 is TGTGCCAGCAGCCTACAGGGTAGTGGGAATCAGCCCCAGCATTTT.

The chain combines TRBV30 with TRBJ2-3; possible D gene TRBD2, 6 bases. The ends were cut back, 5 bases at V and 1 base at J, with 10 bases in the middle. The CDR3 length is 13 residues. From germline, CDR1 is GTSNPN and CDR2 SVGIG (reference sequence). This chain's CDR3 is CAWVSGRTDTQYF. The CDR3 DNA follows: TGTGCCTGGGTGAGCGGGCGCACAGATACGCAGTATTTT.

J is TRBJ2-5 and V is TRBV18; D remains unclear. The V end lost 0 bases, the J end lost 2 bases, and 7 bases lay between the germline ends. The CDR3 has 14 residues. Germline CDR1 KGHSH, CDR2 LQKENI. CDR3 coding DNA: TGTGCCAGCTCACCACCGTCGTTACAAGAGACCCAGTACTTC. This sequence encodes CASSPPSLQETQYF. Looking up the rest from reference TRBV18 and TRBJ2-5 gives the full variable domain: NAGVMQNPRHLVRRRGQEARLRCSPMKGHSHVYWYRQLPEEGLKFMVYLQKENIIDESGMPKERFSAEFPKEGPSILRIQQVVRGDSAAYFCASSPPSLQETQYFGPGTRLLVL.

This clone was seen a single time. The chain recombines TRBV7-9 with TRBJ2-1; 7 bases agree with TRBD1. CDR1 is SEHNR and CDR2 is FQNEAQ in the germline V gene (reference sequence). CDR3 size: 12 residues. J was trimmed by 10 bases and V by 1 base; bases with no gene match: 1. CDR3 loop: CASSLGTGEQFF. The CDR3 bases are TGTGCCAGCAGCTTAGGGACAGGCGAGCAGTTCTTC.

In this sample, this clone turned up once. This chain joins TRBV9 and TRBJ1-1; D is ambiguous. This CDR3 is 15 amino acids long. V lost 0 bases and J lost 7, with 16 bases in between. Looked up from germline, CDR1 is SGDLS and CDR2 is YYNGEE. The CDR3 coding sequence is TGTGCCAGCAGCGTAGGGGCCTCGCCTGCCTTTGAAGCTTTCTTT. This codes for CASSVGASPAFEAFF. Complete variable domain (other parts from reference TRBV9 and TRBJ1-1): DSGVTQTPKHLITATGQRVTLRCSPRSGDLSVYWYQQSLDQGLQFLIQYYNGEERAKGNILERFSAQQFPDLHSELNLSSLELGDSALYFCASSVGASPAFEAFFGQGTRLTVV.

This clone was observed a single time. The chain uses TRBV5-1 and TRBJ1-3, with D unresolved. Germline V gene data show CDR1 as SGHRS and CDR2 as YFSETQ. Trimming cost V 3 bases and J 1 base, with 14 bases left between them. The CDR3 is made up of 16 amino acids. The DNA of the CDR3 is TGCGCCAGCAGCTACTCGATGGGCGATTCTGGAAACACCATATATTTT. This gives the protein CASSYSMGDSGNTIYF.

The genes are TRBV10-1 and TRBJ2-7; 7 nucleotides agree with TRBD2. Per germline, CDR1 WNHNN and CDR2 SYGVQD (reference sequence). Trimming cost V 5 bases and J 2 bases; bases outside gene matches: 3. The CDR3 has 13 residues. As DNA, the CDR3 is TGCGCCAGCAGTAGCGGGGAAACCTACGAGCAGTACTTC. Translated, it gives CASSSGETYEQYF.

The chain carries TRBV9 and TRBJ2-1; 8 positions match TRBD2. Germline CDR1 and CDR2: SGDLS and YYNGEE. The CDR3 covers 14 residues. V lost 2 bases and J lost 6; bases outside the gene matches: 4. The CDR3 DNA reads as TGTGCCAGCAGCGTTAATAGCGGGGTCAATGAGCAGTTCTTC. Translated, it gives CASSVNSGVNEQFF.

The chain links TRBV19 to TRBJ1-1, with 7 nucleotides matching TRBD1. This CDR3 comprises 16 residues. CDR1 is LNHDA and CDR2 is SQIVND in the germline V gene (reference sequence). The trim removed 7 bases at V and 2 bases at J, leaving 13 bases unmatched. The CDR3 nucleotides read TGTGCCAGTACCAACCCTCCGGGACAGCTAAACACTGAAGCTTTCTTT. Residues: CASTNPPGQLNTEAFF. The variable domain in full, with the rest retrieved from reference TRBV19 and TRBJ1-1, is DGGITQSPKYLFRKEGQNVTLSCEQNLNHDAMYWYRQDPGQGLRLIYYSQIVNDFQKGDIAEGYSVSREKKESFPLTVTSAQKNPTAFYLCASTNPPGQLNTEAFFGQGTRLTVV.

On this clone itself: At one boundary the junction diverges from the germline segment, which might be a read error. V and J are TRBV7-9 and TRBJ1-1; the match to TRBD1 covers 7 bases. The germline V gene has CDR1 SEHNR and CDR2 FQNEAQ (reference sequence). The CDR3 totals 14 residues. In DNA form, the CDR3 reads TGTTCCAGCAGCCTTCAGGGGGTGGGCACTGAAGCTTTCTTT. Translating gives CSSSLQGVGTEAFF.

This chain uses TRBV6-5 with TRBJ2-7, with 7 nucleotides matching TRBD1. V was clipped by 2 bases and J by 3 bases; unmatched bases: 4. This CDR3 is built from 14 residues. Germline CDR1 and CDR2: MNHEY and SVGAGI. The DNA for the CDR3 is TGTGCCAGCAGTTACGGACAGGCGGACTACGAGCAGTACTTC. It codes for CASSYGQADYEQYF.

This rearrangement joins TRBV6-6 to TRBJ1-6; 8 bases match TRBD1. This CDR3 is 14 amino acids long. Germline CDR1 and CDR2: MNHNY and SVGAGI (reference sequence). V shed 6 bases and J 9 bases; nucleotides not matched to a gene: 7. The CDR3 DNA reads TGTGCCAGCAGACGGACAGGGCTAGGTTCACCCCTCCACTTT. Translation gives CASRRTGLGSPLHF.

The chain employs TRBV29-1 and TRBJ2-7; tentative D call: TRBD2 (6 bases). CDR3 size: 14 residues. V was clipped by 4 bases and J by 5 bases, with 18 bases between them. Germline loops: CDR1 SQVTM, CDR2 ANQGSEA. The CDR3 coding sequence is TGCAGCGTTGTTATAGGGTCTGGAGGGGACGAGCAGTACTTC. Translating gives CSVVIGSGGDEQYF.

The chain carries TRBV27 and TRBJ2-6, with 8 bases identical to TRBD2. The germline V gene has CDR1 MNHEY and CDR2 SMNVEV (reference sequence). There are 14 residues in the CDR3. The V and J ends lost 11 bases and 2 bases, in that order; junction bases with no gene match: 5. For the CDR3, the DNA is TGTGCCGCCCGGGGGGGTACTGGGGCCAACGTCCTGACTTTC. Encoded protein: CAARGGTGANVLTF.

The V call is TRBV10-3, the J call TRBJ1-3, with D hard to call. The CDR3 length is 15 residues. Trimming pared 6 bases from V and 0 bases from J, leaving 12 bases between. Germline CDR1 is ENHRY and CDR2 is SYGVKD. The CDR3 sequence is CAISASGSSGNTIYF. CDR3 sequence (DNA): TGTGCCATCAGCGCCTCCGGGAGCTCTGGAAACACCATATATTTT.

The J gene is TRBJ1-2, the V gene TRBV7-9; D is perhaps TRBD1 (5 bases). Germline CDR1 reads SEHNR; CDR2 reads FQNEAQ (reference sequence). CDR3 length: 15 amino acids. V was cut by 1 base and J by 3 bases, with 12 bases left in between. CDR3 in DNA: TGTGCCAGCAGCTTAGTTGTAGGAGGGGACTATGGCTACACCTTC. It codes for CASSLVVGGDYGYTF.

This clone showed up just once. The V gene is TRBV7-3, the J gene TRBJ2-5; D gene uncertain. Germline CDR1 reads SGHTA; CDR2 reads FQGTGA. This CDR3 is 13 amino acids long. Deletions cut 5 bases from V and 5 bases from J, with 12 bases between. For the CDR3, the DNA is TGTGCCAGCAGCCTGTACATATGGGAGACCCAGTACTTC. It translates to CASSLYIWETQYF.

V usage is TRBV27 and J usage is TRBJ1-4; 7 bases line up with TRBD1. CDR1 and CDR2 (germline): MNHEY, SMNVEV (reference sequence). The CDR3 loop spans 16 amino acids. V gave up 3 bases and J gave up 2 bases; unmatched junction bases: 6. DNA of the CDR3: TGTGCCAGCAGTTTGGAAGGGGGCAAGACTAATGAAAAACTGTTTTTT. Residues: CASSLEGGKTNEKLFF.

Points on this clone: Its ends do not fully match the called genes, so a read error is possible. The chain employs TRBV19 and TRBJ2-5, with 13 bases aligning to TRBD2. CDR3 length: 13 residues. CDR1 and CDR2 (germline): LNHDA, SQIVND (reference sequence). The CDR3 sequence: CASSIGLAGGLHF. As DNA, the CDR3 is TGTGCCAGTAGTATAGGACTAGCGGGGGGTCTGCACTTC.

The rearrangement joins TRBV7-2 to TRBJ2-5; 8 bases align to TRBD2. V gave up 5 bases and J gave up 5 bases; unmatched junction bases: 13. Per the germline V gene, CDR1 is SGHTA and CDR2 is FQGNSA. There are 16 residues in the CDR3. CDR3 amino acids: CASSHFGAGEKETQYF. CDR3 in DNA: TGTGCCAGCAGCCACTTCGGAGCGGGGGAGAAGGAGACCCAGTACTTC.

This clone was seen a handful of times. The chain employs TRBV5-4 and TRBJ2-7; 8 bases map to TRBD1. This CDR3 region has 13 residues. After removal of 2 bases from V and 5 bases from J, the junction contained 3 bases not matched to a gene. The V gene's germline CDR1 is SGHNT and CDR2 YYREEE (reference sequence). The CDR3 loop is CASSFDRGDEQYF. The CDR3 DNA reads as TGTGCCAGCAGCTTCGACAGGGGAGACGAGCAGTACTTC.

The chain links TRBV7-9 to TRBJ2-7, with TRBD2 as a possible D gene (6 bases). V was pared by 3 bases and J by 3 bases, with 12 bases between. The CDR3 contains 14 residues. The germline V gene encodes CDR1 SEHNR and CDR2 FQNEAQ (reference sequence). CDR3 region: CASSFGGLGYEQYF. The DNA for the CDR3 is TGTGCCAGCAGCTTCGGGGGATTGGGCTACGAGCAGTACTTC.

The V call is TRBV11-2, the J call TRBJ2-2; TRBD1 might be the D (5 bases). CDR1 is SGHAT, CDR2 FQNNGV, per germline. Trimming removed 3 bases from V and 3 bases from J, with 11 bases in between. The CDR3 length is 15 residues. CDR3 region: CASSFGQGYTGELFF. CDR3 bases: TGTGCCAGCAGCTTCGGGCAGGGCTACACCGGGGAGCTGTTTTTT.

This clone has just a few counts. The rearrangement joins TRBV4-1 to TRBJ1-5, with TRBD1 as a possible D gene (6 bases). The germline V gene has CDR1 MGHRA and CDR2 YSYEKL. This CDR3 has 15 residues. V was cut by 3 bases and J by 2 bases, with 11 bases left in between. For the CDR3, the DNA is TGCGCCAGCAGCCATGTACAGGGTGGCAATCAGCCCCAGCATTTT. This gives the protein CASSHVQGGNQPQHF.

The chain is built from TRBV2 and TRBJ2-3; 9 bases line up with TRBD1. Germline CDR1 reads SNHLY; CDR2 reads FYNNEI. The J segment lost 2 bases and the V segment lost 7 bases, leaving 7 bases of the junction unmatched. The CDR3 sequence is 15 residues long. The CDR3 loop reads CASIPDRGFTDTQYF. The CDR3 DNA reads as TGTGCCAGCATCCCCGACAGGGGGTTCACAGATACGCAGTATTTT.

V is TRBV4-1 and J is TRBJ2-1; D gene uncertain. The ends were cut back, 1 base at V and 4 bases at J, with 8 bases in the middle. Germline V lookup: CDR1 MGHRA, CDR2 YSYEKL. This CDR3 comprises 14 residues. DNA for the CDR3: TGCGCCAGCAGCCAAGTCGACTCGTACAATGAGCAGTTCTTC. Translation gives CASSQVDSYNEQFF.

The chain has TRBV2 and TRBJ2-5; no reliable D call. This CDR3 region has 13 residues. Germline V gives CDR1 SNHLY, CDR2 FYNNEI. V was cut by 3 bases and J by 5 bases, with 10 bases left in between. The DNA of the CDR3 is TGTGCCAGCAGTGAGCTCCGGTCGGAGACCCAGTACTTC. Translated: CASSELRSETQYF. The whole variable domain, filled in from reference TRBV2 and TRBJ2-5, reads EPEVTQTPSHQVTQMGQEVILRCVPISNHLYFYWYRQILGQKVEFLVSFYNNEISEKSEIFDDQFSVERPDGSNFTLKIRSTKLEDSAMYFCASSELRSETQYFGPGTRLLVL.

The chain couples TRBV28 to TRBJ1-1, with D unclear. This CDR3 has 14 residues. CDR1 and CDR2 from the germline V gene are MDHEN and SYDVKM. Trimming removed 4 bases from V and 1 base from J, with 10 bases in between. Here the CDR3 reads CASSSGAENTEAFF. The CDR3 bases are TGTGCCAGCAGTTCGGGAGCGGAGAACACTGAAGCTTTCTTT.

The chain employs TRBV5-8 and TRBJ1-5, with D tentatively TRBD1 (5 bases). The CDR3 has 15 residues. Germline V lookup: CDR1 SGHTS, CDR2 YDEGEE. Trimming cost V 4 bases and J 2 bases, with 13 bases left between them. In DNA form, the CDR3 reads TGTGCCAGCAGCCGTTCAACGGGGGGCAATCAGCCCCAGCATTTT. Amino acids: CASSRSTGGNQPQHF.

The chain has TRBV2 and TRBJ2-1, with TRBD2 as a possible D gene (6 bases). The CDR3 length is 14 residues. The germline V and J ends were trimmed by 5 bases and 6 bases, with 14 bases remaining between them. Germline values: CDR1 SNHLY, CDR2 FYNNEI. The CDR3 DNA reads as TGTGCCAGCAGTCCACGGGGGTTGGGCAATGAGCAGTTCTTC. Protein: CASSPRGLGNEQFF. Drawing the rest from reference TRBV2 and TRBJ2-1, the complete variable domain is EPEVTQTPSHQVTQMGQEVILRCVPISNHLYFYWYRQILGQKVEFLVSFYNNEISEKSEIFDDQFSVERPDGSNFTLKIRSTKLEDSAMYFCASSPRGLGNEQFFGPGTRLTVL.

This chain uses TRBV27 with TRBJ1-2; TRBD1 matches 9 bases. The CDR3 runs 13 residues. Germline values: CDR1 MNHEY, CDR2 SMNVEV (reference sequence). Trimming cost V 7 bases and J 5 bases; bases outside gene matches: 5. For the CDR3, the DNA is TGTGCCAGCAAACCGGGACAGGGATATGGCTACACCTTC. Encoded protein: CASKPGQGYGYTF.